This T cell receptor (beta chain) appears in the sequencing data of a study of T cells after yellow fever vaccination. Study results and caveats: Post-booster repertoires again held most primary-vaccination clones (approximately 96% CD4, about 88% CD8).

TCRdb fed the 5' RACE reads into MiXCR, producing one record per CDR3 protein. Of 300,000 or so distinct CDR3 sequences listed, approximately 8% were seen once; the top ten hold roughly 18%. Worth noting for this clonotype: Its antigen remains unidentified.

Germline-derived CDR1 and CDR2 are LNHDA and SQIVND (reference sequence). This CDR3 contains 15 residues. Losses at the gene ends were 5 bases for V and 1 base for J; bases not matched to a gene: 8. The source is a man between 18 and 35 years old who received the YFV17D yellow fever vaccine. The specimen was PBMCs, collected approximately 40 days after the first yellow fever vaccination. The V and J genes are TRBV19 and TRBJ2-7; 7 bases fit TRBD1. CDR3 sequence reads: CASSVRDSRSYEQYF. The CDR3 DNA is TGTGCCAGTAGTGTCCGGGACAGCAGATCCTACGAGCAGTACTTC.